Shown below are 8 T cell receptor beta chains from a single sample sequenced in a study of blood T cell repertoires in COVID-19. The data were produced by immunoSEQ multiplex PCR, yet TCRdb's version contains in-frame clones alone and is incomplete. The sample records approximately 120,000 clones, approximately 85% being singletons. Sequencing used peripheral blood. Source of these receptors: a human donor in a cohort sampled during active COVID-19.

This chain uses TRBV9 with TRBJ2-2; no definite D call. CDR1 is SGDLS, CDR2 YYNGEE, per germline. Trimming removed 3 bases at V and 3 bases at J, with 9 bases between. This CDR3 is 14 amino acids long. The DNA for the CDR3 is TGTGCCAGCAGCGCCGGGTCCTACACCGGGGAGCTGTTTTTT. Its translation: CASSAGSYTGELFF.

The gene calls are TRBV28 and TRBJ1-5, with D tentatively TRBD1 (6 bases). The V gene lost 5 bases and the J gene lost 4 bases, with 15 bases spanning the gap. This CDR3 spans 15 amino acids. CDR1 and CDR2 (germline): MDHEN, SYDVKM. CDR3 protein: CASSPTGNPNQPQHF. CDR3 sequence (DNA): TGTGCCAGCAGTCCAACAGGGAATCCTAATCAGCCCCAGCATTTT. The variable domain in full, completed from reference TRBV28 and TRBJ1-5, reads DVKVTQSSRYLVKRTGEKVFLECVQDMDHENMFWYRQDPGLGLRLIYFSYDVKMKEKGDIPEGYSVSREKKERFSLILESASTNQTSMYLCASSPTGNPNQPQHFGDGTRLSIL.

V usage is TRBV5-4 and J usage is TRBJ2-7; no clear D gene. V gave up 5 bases and J gave up 0 bases, with 9 bases separating them. CDR1 is SGHNT, CDR2 YYREEE, per germline (reference sequence). This CDR3 is built from 13 residues. CDR3 in DNA: TGTGCCAGCAGTCCTAAAAGCTCCTACGAGCAGTACTTC. This gives the protein CASSPKSSYEQYF. The full variable domain, completed using reference TRBV5-4 and TRBJ2-7, is ETGVTQSPTHLIKTRGQQVTLRCSSQSGHNTVSWYQQALGQGPQFIFQYYREEENGRGNFPPRFSGLQFPNYSSELNVNALELDDSALYLCASSPKSSYEQYFGPGTRLTVT.

The V call is TRBV9, the J call TRBJ1-1; tentative D call: TRBD1 (6 bases). The CDR3 sequence is 15 residues long. V was clipped by 0 bases and J by 3 bases, with 12 bases between them. CDR1 is SGDLS and CDR2 is YYNGEE in the germline V gene. The CDR3 spells CASSVAPAGDTEAFF. CDR3 bases: TGTGCCAGCAGCGTAGCCCCAGCAGGGGACACTGAAGCTTTCTTT.

This rearrangement joins TRBV19 to TRBJ2-4; TRBD1 matches at 7 bases. The CDR3 runs 11 residues. The germline CDR1 and CDR2 sequences are LNHDA and SQIVND (reference sequence). V trimming: 5 bases; J trimming: 14 bases; junction bases outside the gene matches: 6. For the CDR3, the DNA is TGTGCCAGTAGTGAGACAGGGCATAAGTACTTC. Protein sequence: CASSETGHKYF. The whole variable domain, remainder taken from reference TRBV19 and TRBJ2-4, is DGGITQSPKYLFRKEGQNVTLSCEQNLNHDAMYWYRQDPGQGLRLIYYSQIVNDFQKGDIAEGYSVSREKKESFPLTVTSAQKNPTAFYLCASSETGHKYFGAGTRLSVL.

This chain uses TRBV7-8 with TRBJ2-7, with TRBD1 matching 11 bases. J was trimmed by 2 bases and V by 5 bases; bases with no gene match: 11. This CDR3 has 17 amino acids. In germline, CDR1 is SGHVS, CDR2 FQNEAQ. The CDR3 loop reads CASSPRLPGQGAYEQYV. The CDR3, as DNA: TGTGCCAGCAGCCCAAGATTACCGGGACAGGGGGCCTACGAGCAGTACGTC.

The rearrangement joins TRBV29-1 to TRBJ1-2; D is possibly TRBD1 (5 bases). Per germline, CDR1 SQVTM and CDR2 ANQGSEA. The CDR3 is 11 amino acids. V lost 4 bases and J lost 8, with 11 bases in between. The CDR3 DNA sequence: TGCAGCGTTGGAGAGGGGAGCGGCTACACCTTC. Amino acids: CSVGEGSGYTF.

The chain joins TRBV10-3 to TRBJ1-1; D unresolved. The CDR3 is 13 amino acids. Trimming cost V 3 bases and J 1 base, with 6 bases left between them. CDR1 is ENHRY and CDR2 is SYGVKD in the germline V gene. The CDR3 DNA sequence: TGTGCCATCAGTGACAATCCGAACACTGAAGCTTTCTTT. It codes for CAISDNPNTEAFF.